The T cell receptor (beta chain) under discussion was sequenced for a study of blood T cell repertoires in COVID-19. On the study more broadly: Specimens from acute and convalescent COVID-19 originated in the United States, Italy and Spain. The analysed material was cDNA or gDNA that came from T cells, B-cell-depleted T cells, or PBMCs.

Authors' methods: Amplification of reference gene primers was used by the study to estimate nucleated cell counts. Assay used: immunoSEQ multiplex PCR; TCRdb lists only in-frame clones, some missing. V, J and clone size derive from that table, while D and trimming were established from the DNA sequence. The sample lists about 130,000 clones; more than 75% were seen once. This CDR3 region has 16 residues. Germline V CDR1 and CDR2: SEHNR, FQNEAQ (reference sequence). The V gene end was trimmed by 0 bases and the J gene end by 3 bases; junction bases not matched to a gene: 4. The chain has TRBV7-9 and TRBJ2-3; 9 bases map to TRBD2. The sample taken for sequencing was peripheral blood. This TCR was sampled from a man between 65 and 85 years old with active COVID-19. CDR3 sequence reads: CASSLARLAETDTQYF. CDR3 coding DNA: TGTGCCAGCAGCTTAGCGCGACTAGCGGAAACAGATACGCAGTATTTT.